This TCR beta chain is from a study of post-analysis software for immune sequencing data. The CDR3 runs to 15 residues. V shed 5 bases and J 4 bases; nucleotides not matched to a gene: 7. CDR1 and CDR2 from the germline V gene are SGHTA and FQGNSA. To note about this clonotype: Antigen specificity is unknown.

The study, taken as a whole, reports: A handful of TRBV segments were significantly more frequent in patients than in controls. TRBV5-6, TRBV5-1 and TRBV20-1 were among these segments.

Prepared TCR beta cDNA libraries contained unique molecular identifiers. TCRdb re-analysed the PCR reads in MiXCR, keeping a single row per CDR3 protein. Among more than 450,000 distinct CDR3 sequences listed, around a third were seen once. This rearrangement joins TRBV7-2 to TRBJ2-2; 7 positions match TRBD1. Source material: blood. This TCR was recovered from a girl younger than 18 with multiple sclerosis. This chain's CDR3 is CASSPPRQGTGELFF. In DNA form, the CDR3 reads TGTGCCAGCAGCCCCCCCAGACAGGGCACCGGGGAGCTGTTTTTT.